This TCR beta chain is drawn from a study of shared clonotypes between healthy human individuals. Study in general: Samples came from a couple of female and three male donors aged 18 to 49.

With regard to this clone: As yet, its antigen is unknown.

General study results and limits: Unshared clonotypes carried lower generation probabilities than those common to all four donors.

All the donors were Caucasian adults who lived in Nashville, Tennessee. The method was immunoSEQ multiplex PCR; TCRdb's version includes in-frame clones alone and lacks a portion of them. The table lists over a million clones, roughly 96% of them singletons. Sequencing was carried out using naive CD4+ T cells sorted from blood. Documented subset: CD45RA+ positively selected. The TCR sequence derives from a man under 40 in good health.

This CDR3 reads CASSPRQGPVSYNEQFF. The CDR3 region has the DNA TGTGCCAGCAGCCCGCGACAGGGGCCTGTCTCCTACAATGAGCAGTTCTTC. V gene TRBV7-3 combines with J gene TRBJ2-1, with TRBD1 matching 8 bases. With V trimmed by 5 bases and J by 0 bases, 9 bases remained unmatched. This CDR3 has 17 residues. Looked up from germline, CDR1 is SGHTA and CDR2 is FQGTGA.